Listed below are T cell receptor beta chains from one sample, sequenced in a study of T-cell memory formation after mild COVID-19. Each CDR3 protein gets one entry after TCRdb re-called the 5' RACE reads with MiXCR. The repertoire has about 560,000 distinct CDR3 sequences, about 22% of them found once; the top ten carry roughly 9.1%. Sequenced material: PBMCs or a T cell subset sorted from them (not recorded which). These receptors all stem from an adult woman who had mild COVID-19 (a few samples of this study predate the infection). Cell type and time point are not known. Each CDR3 is given with its conserved first and last residue. Each record gives: CDR3 DNA, CDR3 protein, J gene, V gene, clone size, D gene. A D gene is named only where the DNA matches it firmly. Some rows mark clone size as missing; the rest say once, few, many or name a class of expanded clone.

DNA: TGTGCCAGCAGCCGATGGACAGGGAACACTGAAGCTTTCTTT; CDR3: CASSRWTGNTEAFF; J: TRBJ1-1; V: TRBV5-4; size: NA; D: TRBD1
DNA: TGCAGTGCTAGAGTGGTGGGACACTATAATTCACCCCTCCACTTT; CDR3: CSARVVGHYNSPLHF; J: TRBJ1-6; V: TRBV20-1; size: few; D: NA
DNA: TGTGCCAGCAGTTTTGCCCACCAAGAGACCCAGTACTTC; CDR3: CASSFAHQETQYF; J: TRBJ2-5; V: TRBV12-3/TRBV12-4; size: NA; D: NA
DNA: TGTGCCAGCAGTTTTAATCGTGGCGGGCCGGGGAATGAGCAGTTCTTC; CDR3: CASSFNRGGPGNEQFF; J: TRBJ2-1; V: TRBV12-3/TRBV12-4; size: many; D: NA
DNA: TGCGCCAGCAGCTTGGCCCGTAATGAGGGACAGGGTAGGAACACTGAAGCTTTCTTT; CDR3: CASSLARNEGQGRNTEAFF; J: TRBJ1-1; V: TRBV5-1; size: NA; D: TRBD1
DNA: TGTGCCAGCAGCTCCTTGCGGGATACGCAGTATTTT; CDR3: CASSSLRDTQYF; J: TRBJ2-3; V: TRBV7-2; size: NA; D: NA
DNA: TGCGCCAGCGCCTTTAAGGTACAAGAGACCCAGTACTTC; CDR3: CASAFKVQETQYF; J: TRBJ2-5; V: TRBV5-1; size: NA; D: NA
DNA: TGTGCCAGCCGGGGGGCGGCAGATACGCAGTATTTT; CDR3: CASRGAADTQYF; J: TRBJ2-3; V: TRBV6-6; size: NA; D: NA
DNA: TGTGCCAGCAGTGTTACCGGGACTAGCGGGGGGCTGAACACCGGGGAGCTGTTTTTT; CDR3: CASSVTGTSGGLNTGELFF; J: TRBJ2-2; V: TRBV25-1; size: few; D: TRBD2
DNA: TGTGCCAGCAGCACGACAGGGGCCGAAGCTTTCTTT; CDR3: CASSTTGAEAFF; J: TRBJ1-1; V: TRBV7-8; size: NA; D: TRBD1
DNA: TGTGCCAGCAGCCAGGAGGGACTAGCGGGAGGGCCATATACGCAGTATTTT; CDR3: CASSQEGLAGGPYTQYF; J: TRBJ2-3; V: TRBV4-2; size: NA; D: TRBD2
DNA: TGTGCCAGCAGTGAACGTGGGAATTATCGCAATCAGCCCCAGCATTTT; CDR3: CASSERGNYRNQPQHF; J: TRBJ1-5; V: TRBV6-1; size: NA; D: NA
DNA: TGTGCCAGCAGTTTAACTGGCCAGACTGTCTATGGCTACACCTTC; CDR3: CASSLTGQTVYGYTF; J: TRBJ1-2; V: TRBV12-3/TRBV12-4; size: few; D: NA
DNA: TGTGCCAGCAGTTACTCGACATGGCCTCCAAAGAATGAGCAGTTCTTC; CDR3: CASSYSTWPPKNEQFF; J: TRBJ2-1; V: TRBV6-5; size: few; D: NA
DNA: TGTGCCAGCACAAGCCGGACGCGCCAAAACAGGGGGAACACTGAAGCTTTCTTT; CDR3: CASTSRTRQNRGNTEAFF; J: TRBJ1-1; V: TRBV3-1; size: many; D: TRBD1
DNA: TGTGCCAGCAGCGGCGGGGTTTCAGATACGCAGTATTTT; CDR3: CASSGGVSDTQYF; J: TRBJ2-3; V: TRBV9; size: many; D: NA
DNA: TGTGCCAGCAGCGAAAATACCAGCCCCTACAATGAGCAGTTCTTC; CDR3: CASSENTSPYNEQFF; J: TRBJ2-1; V: TRBV6-4; size: few; D: NA
DNA: TGCAGCGTTGATGAAGGGACCTACGAGCAGTACTTC; CDR3: CSVDEGTYEQYF; J: TRBJ2-7; V: TRBV29-1; size: few; D: NA
DNA: TGCAGTGCTAGGCAAGGCTATCGGGAGAATCAGCCCCAGCATTTT; CDR3: CSARQGYRENQPQHF; J: TRBJ1-5; V: TRBV20-1; size: few; D: NA
DNA: TGTGCCAGCAGCCCTCTAGCGGGGGGAGTCGATGAGCAGTTCTTC; CDR3: CASSPLAGGVDEQFF; J: TRBJ2-1; V: TRBV7-9; size: few; D: TRBD2
DNA: TGCGCCAGCAGCCAGGCTCCACGAGAGACCCAGTACTTC; CDR3: CASSQAPRETQYF; J: TRBJ2-5; V: TRBV5-1; size: NA; D: NA
DNA: TGTGCCAGCAGCGTGGAGGGCCATGGCGACGAGCAGTACTTC; CDR3: CASSVEGHGDEQYF; J: TRBJ2-7; V: TRBV9; size: NA; D: NA
DNA: TGCGCCAGCAGCCAAAATGGGGGGACAGGGCGTGCAGAGACCCAGTACTTC; CDR3: CASSQNGGTGRAETQYF; J: TRBJ2-5; V: TRBV4-3; size: NA; D: TRBD1
DNA: TGTGCCAGCAGCCTTGACGGTAATGAAAAACTGTTTTTT; CDR3: CASSLDGNEKLFF; J: TRBJ1-4; V: TRBV3-1; size: NA; D: NA
DNA: TGTGCCAGCTCACCCCGACAGGGGGGTGCAGATACGCAGTATTTT; CDR3: CASSPRQGGADTQYF; J: TRBJ2-3; V: TRBV18; size: NA; D: TRBD1
DNA: TGCAGCGTTGGTAGGGAACCCCTGGGCACAGATACGCAGTATTTT; CDR3: CSVGREPLGTDTQYF; J: TRBJ2-3; V: TRBV29-1; size: few; D: NA
DNA: TGTGCCAGCAGCCTACTAGCGGGCTCCTACAATGAGCAGTTCTTC; CDR3: CASSLLAGSYNEQFF; J: TRBJ2-1; V: TRBV4-2; size: many; D: TRBD2
DNA: TGTGCCAGCAGCTCTAACCGGGTTATCTATGGCTACACCTTC; CDR3: CASSSNRVIYGYTF; J: TRBJ1-2; V: TRBV5-6; size: NA; D: NA
DNA: TGCGCCATCACAGCAGCCCCCAAGGAGCGAAGGTACGAGCAGTACTTC; CDR3: CAITAAPKERRYEQYF; J: TRBJ2-7; V: TRBV4-3; size: many; D: NA
DNA: TGCAGCGTTAGACAAGGAGCTGGAGACGAGCAGTACTTC; CDR3: CSVRQGAGDEQYF; J: TRBJ2-7; V: TRBV29-1; size: NA; D: NA
DNA: TGTGCCACCAGCAGAGACACCTCTGGCTACACCTTC; CDR3: CATSRDTSGYTF; J: TRBJ1-2; V: TRBV15; size: few; D: NA
DNA: TGTGCCAGCAGTTACCTCTACGCGAGCGGACTCAGCACAGATACGCAGTATTTT; CDR3: CASSYLYASGLSTDTQYF; J: TRBJ2-3; V: TRBV6-5; size: NA; D: NA
DNA: TGTGCCAGCTCACCACAGTCCTTACAGGGGGGCACTGAAGCTTTCTTT; CDR3: CASSPQSLQGGTEAFF; J: TRBJ1-1; V: TRBV18; size: NA; D: TRBD1